This TCR beta chain appears in the sequencing data of a study of T cell changes during pregnancy in multiple sclerosis (dated by TCRdb to about 2019). For the study in its entirety: In women with multiple sclerosis, the researchers looked at how the T cell repertoire shifted as pregnancy progressed.

Receptor libraries were prepared by the immunoSEQ multiplex PCR assay. The source is immuneACCESS, and TCRdb retained only in-frame sequences with V and J called. Part of the clones is not carried over; for the studies checked, unresolved V genes explain less than half of this, and the remainder is unexplained. The table for this sample lists around 86,000 clones; 85% to 95% of them were counted only once. More than 0.9% of the sample is held by the ten biggest clonotypes. A remark on this clone: Its antigen has not been determined. No base quality information exists; no much larger clone differs at one position.

V loses 1 base, J loses 2 bases, and the germline ends lie 9 bases apart. The CDR3 spans 15 residues, from the cysteine through the phenylalanine. Left in the record is the CDR3 DNA by itself, 45 bases read in frame from the first base. Sequences SGHVS (CDR1) and FQNEAQ (CDR2) are obtained from the germline V gene. The sequencing here drew on peripheral blood, taken in the first trimester of pregnancy. This TCR came from a female donor with multiple sclerosis, enrolled in a pregnancy study. The rearranged segments are TRBV7-8 and TRBJ1-5; possibly the D gene is TRBD1, per 6 matching bases. CDR3 region: CASSLEPGGNQPQHF. Here is the DNA: TGTGCCAGCAGCTTAGAACCAGGGGGCAATCAGCCCCAGCATTTT.